These T cell receptor beta chains were read from a single sample in a study of T cell responses to AZD1222 COVID-19 vaccine. The protocol was immunoSEQ multiplex PCR, while the TCRdb copy is restricted to in-frame clones and leaves out a portion. Of about 140,000 clones listed, roughly 89% are singletons. The starting material was peripheral blood, obtained on day 0 of AZD1222 vaccination. Receptors were obtained from an adult in good health. The CDR3 runs from the conserved cysteine through the conserved F or W. Each record gives: D gene, V gene, J gene, clone size, CDR3 protein, CDR3 DNA. D genes are given only for firm matches. Where a row states a size, it is once, few, many or the class of an expanded clone; other rows omit it.

d_gene: .
v_gene: TRBV5-4
j_gene: TRBJ2-6
abundance: .
CDR3aa: CASTIGAVNSGANVLTF
CDR3nt: TGTGCCAGCACTATAGGGGCGGTAAACTCTGGGGCCAACGTCCTGACTTTC

d_gene: TRBD1
v_gene: TRBV3-1/TRBV3-2
j_gene: TRBJ1-6
abundance: once
CDR3aa: CASSLQLTGASYNSPLHF
CDR3nt: TGTGCCAGCAGCCTCCAATTAACAGGGGCGTCCTATAATTCACCCCTCCACTTT

d_gene: .
v_gene: TRBV7-9
j_gene: TRBJ2-1
abundance: .
CDR3aa: CASSLLQGTEQFF
CDR3nt: TGTGCCAGCAGCTTGCTCCAGGGAACTGAGCAGTTCTTC

d_gene: .
v_gene: TRBV19
j_gene: TRBJ1-5
abundance: .
CDR3aa: CASKPRGNQPQHF
CDR3nt: TGTGCCAGTAAGCCCCGAGGTAATCAGCCCCAGCATTTT

d_gene: TRBD1
v_gene: TRBV11-2
j_gene: TRBJ1-4
abundance: once
CDR3aa: CASSLGGQRGEKLFF
CDR3nt: TGTGCCAGCAGCTTAGGGGGACAGCGGGGTGAAAAACTGTTTTTT

d_gene: .
v_gene: TRBV6-5
j_gene: TRBJ2-7
abundance: .
CDR3aa: CASSYSSPPYEQYF
CDR3nt: TGTGCCAGCAGTTACTCGTCACCTCCCTACGAGCAGTACTTC

d_gene: .
v_gene: TRBV9
j_gene: TRBJ1-3
abundance: .
CDR3aa: CASSARMVEKAYTIYF
CDR3nt: TGTGCCAGCAGCGCCCGAATGGTGGAAAAAGCGTACACCATATATTTT

d_gene: TRBD1
v_gene: TRBV14
j_gene: TRBJ1-6
abundance: .
CDR3aa: CASSPGQGEESPLHF
CDR3nt: TGTGCCAGCAGCCCGGGACAGGGGGAAGAATCACCCCTCCACTTT

d_gene: .
v_gene: TRBV4-1
j_gene: TRBJ2-2
abundance: .
CDR3aa: CASSQARGHLLTGELFF
CDR3nt: TGCGCCAGCAGCCAAGCGCGTGGACATTTGTTGACCGGGGAGCTGTTTTTT

d_gene: .
v_gene: TRBV4-1
j_gene: TRBJ1-5
abundance: .
CDR3aa: CASSQDLRGNQPQHF
CDR3nt: TGCGCCAGCAGCCAAGATTTGAGGGGCAATCAGCCCCAGCATTTT

d_gene: TRBD1
v_gene: TRBV6-5
j_gene: TRBJ1-1
abundance: .
CDR3aa: CASSYMDRGRRVAFF
CDR3nt: TGTGCCAGCAGTTACATGGACAGGGGGCGCAGGGTAGCTTTCTTT

d_gene: TRBD1
v_gene: TRBV19
j_gene: TRBJ1-4
abundance: .
CDR3aa: CASSSRDRGRGNNEKLFF
CDR3nt: TGTGCCAGTAGCTCTCGGGACAGGGGAAGAGGGAATAATGAAAAACTGTTTTTT

d_gene: TRBD1
v_gene: TRBV6-5
j_gene: TRBJ2-7
abundance: .
CDR3aa: CASSSTGTGSYEQYF
CDR3nt: TGTGCCAGCAGTTCTACCGGGACAGGGTCCTACGAGCAGTACTTC

d_gene: .
v_gene: TRBV5-4
j_gene: TRBJ2-1
abundance: .
CDR3aa: CASTSRGASYNEQFF
CDR3nt: TGTGCCAGCACAAGTAGGGGGGCCTCCTACAATGAGCAGTTCTTC

d_gene: .
v_gene: TRBV6-5
j_gene: TRBJ2-7
abundance: .
CDR3aa: CASSAALLGYEQYF
CDR3nt: TGTGCCAGCAGCGCGGCCTTGCTTGGGTACGAGCAGTACTTC

d_gene: .
v_gene: TRBV6-1
j_gene: TRBJ1-2
abundance: .
CDR3aa: CASSESPGDGYTF
CDR3nt: TGTGCCAGCAGTGAATCCCCGGGCGACGGCTACACCTTC

d_gene: TRBD1
v_gene: TRBV23-1
j_gene: TRBJ1-2
abundance: .
CDR3aa: CASTLDRVGDYGYTF
CDR3nt: TGCGCCAGCACCCTTGACAGGGTCGGGGACTATGGCTACACCTTC

d_gene: TRBD1
v_gene: TRBV29-1
j_gene: TRBJ2-7
abundance: .
CDR3aa: CSATTGQILDEQYF
CDR3nt: TGCAGCGCTACAACGGGACAGATCCTCGACGAGCAGTACTTC

d_gene: .
v_gene: TRBV24-1
j_gene: TRBJ2-7
abundance: .
CDR3aa: CATSDTRGQSSYEQYF
CDR3nt: TGTGCCACCAGTGATACGAGAGGACAAAGCTCCTACGAGCAGTACTTC

d_gene: .
v_gene: TRBV5-1
j_gene: TRBJ1-1
abundance: .
CDR3aa: CASSPAALIMNTEAFF
CDR3nt: TGCGCCAGCAGCCCAGCGGCTTTGATCATGAACACTGAAGCTTTCTTT

d_gene: .
v_gene: TRBV18
j_gene: TRBJ1-5
abundance: .
CDR3aa: CASSPGSNQPQHF
CDR3nt: TGTGCCAGCTCACCAGGATCCAATCAGCCCCAGCATTTT

d_gene: TRBD1
v_gene: TRBV25-1
j_gene: TRBJ1-2
abundance: .
CDR3aa: CASSRTGLTYGYTF
CDR3nt: TGTGCCAGCAGTAGGACAGGGTTGACCTATGGCTACACCTTC

d_gene: .
v_gene: TRBV4-1
j_gene: TRBJ2-3
abundance: .
CDR3aa: CASSQPSEGETDTQYF
CDR3nt: TGCGCCAGCAGCCAACCCTCGGAGGGAGAGACAGATACGCAGTATTTT

d_gene: TRBD1
v_gene: TRBV6-5
j_gene: TRBJ1-5
abundance: .
CDR3aa: CASSYQGGVGQPQHF
CDR3nt: TGTGCCAGCAGTTACCAGGGGGGAGTTGGTCAGCCCCAGCATTTT

d_gene: .
v_gene: TRBV2
j_gene: TRBJ1-5
abundance: .
CDR3aa: CASSEYGRVDQPQHF
CDR3nt: TGTGCCAGCAGTGAATACGGGAGGGTGGATCAGCCCCAGCATTTT

d_gene: .
v_gene: TRBV6-5
j_gene: TRBJ1-5
abundance: once
CDR3aa: CASSYLGGVQPQHF
CDR3nt: TGTGCCAGCAGTTACTTAGGGGGGGTTCAGCCCCAGCATTTT

d_gene: .
v_gene: TRBV28
j_gene: TRBJ1-1
abundance: .
CDR3aa: CASRGPGPLNTEAFF
CDR3nt: TGTGCCAGCAGGGGACCGGGCCCCTTGAACACTGAAGCTTTCTTT

d_gene: TRBD2
v_gene: TRBV11-2
j_gene: TRBJ2-3
abundance: .
CDR3aa: CASSSLAGGLTDTQYF
CDR3nt: TGTGCCAGCAGCTCTCTAGCGGGGGGGCTCACAGATACGCAGTATTTT

d_gene: TRBD2
v_gene: TRBV11-2
j_gene: TRBJ2-7
abundance: once
CDR3aa: CASRPGLAAYEQYF
CDR3nt: TGTGCCAGCAGGCCGGGACTAGCGGCCTACGAGCAGTACTTC

d_gene: .
v_gene: TRBV27
j_gene: TRBJ2-7
abundance: .
CDR3aa: CASSDSGSYEQYF
CDR3nt: TGTGCCAGCAGTGACTCAGGGTCCTACGAGCAGTACTTC

d_gene: .
v_gene: TRBV19
j_gene: TRBJ1-1
abundance: .
CDR3aa: CASQQGGGTEAFF
CDR3nt: TGTGCCAGCCAACAGGGAGGGGGCACTGAAGCTTTCTTT

d_gene: .
v_gene: TRBV19
j_gene: TRBJ1-4
abundance: .
CDR3aa: CASTTTVSYRVANEKLFF
CDR3nt: TGTGCCAGTACCACAACAGTATCATATAGGGTGGCTAATGAAAAACTGTTTTTT

d_gene: .
v_gene: TRBV18
j_gene: TRBJ1-6
abundance: .
CDR3aa: CASSLQTAVDSPLHF
CDR3nt: TGTGCCAGCTCACTCCAGACAGCCGTGGATTCACCCCTCCACTTT

d_gene: TRBD1
v_gene: TRBV5-4
j_gene: TRBJ2-5
abundance: .
CDR3aa: CASSLRYRGEETQYF
CDR3nt: TGTGCCAGCAGCCTCAGGTACAGGGGGGAAGAGACCCAGTACTTC

d_gene: TRBD1
v_gene: TRBV6-4
j_gene: TRBJ1-5
abundance: .
CDR3aa: CATGTGVNQPQHF
CDR3nt: TGTGCCACTGGGACAGGGGTTAATCAGCCCCAGCATTTT

d_gene: .
v_gene: TRBV4-1
j_gene: TRBJ2-1
abundance: .
CDR3aa: CASSQDQGSDEQFF
CDR3nt: TGCGCCAGCAGCCAAGATCAGGGAAGCGATGAGCAGTTCTTC

d_gene: .
v_gene: TRBV29-1
j_gene: TRBJ1-1
abundance: .
CDR3aa: CSVTIMNTEAFF
CDR3nt: TGCAGCGTAACGATCATGAACACTGAAGCTTTCTTT

d_gene: TRBD1
v_gene: TRBV7-9
j_gene: TRBJ2-3
abundance: .
CDR3aa: CASSFSTGDTDTQYF
CDR3nt: TGTGCCAGCAGCTTCTCCACAGGGGACACAGATACGCAGTATTTT

d_gene: .
v_gene: TRBV14
j_gene: TRBJ1-5
abundance: .
CDR3aa: CASSPYGNQPQHF
CDR3nt: TGTGCCAGCAGCCCATACGGCAATCAGCCCCAGCATTTT

d_gene: .
v_gene: TRBV6-2/TRBV6-3
j_gene: TRBJ2-7
abundance: .
CDR3aa: CASSLLVWGEQYF
CDR3nt: TGTGCCAGCAGTCTGCTAGTCTGGGGCGAGCAGTACTTC

d_gene: TRBD1
v_gene: TRBV6-1
j_gene: TRBJ2-5
abundance: .
CDR3aa: CASFYRDRVYF
CDR3nt: TGTGCCAGCTTTTACCGGGACAGGGTCTACTTC

d_gene: TRBD1
v_gene: TRBV3-1/TRBV3-2
j_gene: TRBJ1-2
abundance: .
CDR3aa: CASSQDWKAGGVGYTF
CDR3nt: TGTGCCAGCAGCCAAGATTGGAAGGCAGGGGGCGTTGGCTACACCTTC